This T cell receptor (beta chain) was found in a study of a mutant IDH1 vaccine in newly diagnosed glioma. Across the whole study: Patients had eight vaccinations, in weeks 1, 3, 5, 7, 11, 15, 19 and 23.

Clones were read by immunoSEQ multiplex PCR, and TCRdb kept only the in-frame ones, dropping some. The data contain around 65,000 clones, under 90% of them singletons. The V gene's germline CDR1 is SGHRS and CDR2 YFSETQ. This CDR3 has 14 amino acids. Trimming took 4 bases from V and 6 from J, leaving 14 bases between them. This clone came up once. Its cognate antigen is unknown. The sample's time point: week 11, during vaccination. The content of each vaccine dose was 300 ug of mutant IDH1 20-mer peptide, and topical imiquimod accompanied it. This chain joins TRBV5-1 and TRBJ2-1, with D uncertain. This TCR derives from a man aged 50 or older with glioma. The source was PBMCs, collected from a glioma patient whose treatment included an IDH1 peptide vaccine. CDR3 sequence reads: CASSLSGGGNEQFF. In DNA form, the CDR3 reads TGCGCCAGCAGCCTGTCGGGTGGTGGCAATGAGCAGTTCTTC.